The following is a T cell receptor beta chain sequence with its context. These data are taken from a study of shared clonotypes between healthy human individuals. The wider study: The people who gave samples were a couple of women and a few men aged 18 to 49. Per donor, three plates held CD4 naive cells, three held CD4 memory, two held CD8 naive and one held CD8 memory.

The study drew all its donors from Caucasian adults living in Nashville, Tennessee. Trimming at V came to 5 bases and at J to 6 bases, leaving 7 bases not matched to a gene. The CDR3 is 15 amino acids. Germline V lookup: CDR1 MNHEY, CDR2 SMNVEV (reference sequence). It was 200 to 250 ng DNA, approximately 28,000 T cell genomes, that sorted-subset replicate PCRs used. TCRdb's copy holds only in-frame clones and misses some; the assay was immunoSEQ multiplex PCR. The sample holds a few hundred thousand clones, about 74% seen once. The chain is built from TRBV27 and TRBJ2-1; the match to TRBD2 covers 10 bases. The sequenced sample was memory CD4+ T cells sorted from blood. Documented subset: CD45RA-negative fraction. The receptor was isolated from a young man in good health. The CDR3 sequence: CASSPLAGAANEQFF. The DNA of the CDR3 is TGTGCCAGCAGTCCCCTAGCGGGGGCGGCCAATGAGCAGTTCTTC.